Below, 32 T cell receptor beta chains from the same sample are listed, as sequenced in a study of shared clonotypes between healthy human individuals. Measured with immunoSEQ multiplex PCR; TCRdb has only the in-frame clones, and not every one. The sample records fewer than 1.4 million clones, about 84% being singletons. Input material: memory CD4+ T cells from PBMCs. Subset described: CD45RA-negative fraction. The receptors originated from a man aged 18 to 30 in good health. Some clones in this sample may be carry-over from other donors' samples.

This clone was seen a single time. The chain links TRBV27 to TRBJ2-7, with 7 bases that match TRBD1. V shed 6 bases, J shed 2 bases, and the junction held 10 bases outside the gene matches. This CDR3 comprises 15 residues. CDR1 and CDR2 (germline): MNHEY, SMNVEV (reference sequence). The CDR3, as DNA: TGTGCCAGCAGCTTAACACTGACAGGGACCTACGAGCAGTACTTC. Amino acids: CASSLTLTGTYEQYF.

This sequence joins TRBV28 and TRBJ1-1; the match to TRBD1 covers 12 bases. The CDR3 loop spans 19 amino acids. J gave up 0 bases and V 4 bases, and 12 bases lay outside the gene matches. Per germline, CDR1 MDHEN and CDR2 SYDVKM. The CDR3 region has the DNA TGTGCCAGCAGTTCTCAGGGGGACAGGGGGCGAGCCCTGAACACTGAAGCTTTCTTT. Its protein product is CASSSQGDRGRALNTEAFF.

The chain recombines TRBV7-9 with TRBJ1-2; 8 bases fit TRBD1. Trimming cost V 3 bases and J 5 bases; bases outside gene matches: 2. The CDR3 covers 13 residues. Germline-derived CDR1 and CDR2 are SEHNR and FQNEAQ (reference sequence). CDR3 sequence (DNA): TGTGCCAGCAGCTTTACAGGGGGATATGGCTACACCTTC. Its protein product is CASSFTGGYGYTF.

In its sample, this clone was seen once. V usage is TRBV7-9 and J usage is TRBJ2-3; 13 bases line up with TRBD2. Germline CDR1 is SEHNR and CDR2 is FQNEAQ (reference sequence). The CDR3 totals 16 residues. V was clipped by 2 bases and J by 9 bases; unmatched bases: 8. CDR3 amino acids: CASSLTGTSGMGTQYF. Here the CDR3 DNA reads TGTGCCAGCAGCTTAACCGGGACTAGCGGGATGGGCACGCAGTATTTT. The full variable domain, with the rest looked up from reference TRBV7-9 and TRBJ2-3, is DTGVSQNPRHKITKRGQNVTFRCDPISEHNRLYWYRQTLGQGPEFLTYFQNEAQLEKSRLLSDRFSAERPKGSFSTLEIQRTEQGDSAMYLCASSLTGTSGMGTQYFGPGTRLTVL.

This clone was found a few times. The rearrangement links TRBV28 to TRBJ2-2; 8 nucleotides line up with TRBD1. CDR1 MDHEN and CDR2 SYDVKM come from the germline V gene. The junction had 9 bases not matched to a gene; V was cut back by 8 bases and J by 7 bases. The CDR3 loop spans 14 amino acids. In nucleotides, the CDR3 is TGTGCCAGCTTGAGCCAGGGGGCTGGCGGGGAGCTGTTTTTT. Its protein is CASLSQGAGGELFF.

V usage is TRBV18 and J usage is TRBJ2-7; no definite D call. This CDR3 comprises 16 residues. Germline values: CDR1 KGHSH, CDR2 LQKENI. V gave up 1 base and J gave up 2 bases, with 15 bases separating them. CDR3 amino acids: CASSPLKPELTYEQYF. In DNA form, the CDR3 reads TGTGCCAGCTCACCACTAAAGCCAGAATTAACCTACGAGCAGTACTTC.

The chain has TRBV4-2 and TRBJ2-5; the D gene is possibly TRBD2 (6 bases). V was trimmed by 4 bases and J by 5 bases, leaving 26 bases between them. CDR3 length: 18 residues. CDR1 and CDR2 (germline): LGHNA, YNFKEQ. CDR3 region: CASSPNPYGREGWETQYF. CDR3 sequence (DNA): TGTGCCAGCAGCCCAAACCCGTACGGGAGAGAGGGATGGGAGACCCAGTACTTC.

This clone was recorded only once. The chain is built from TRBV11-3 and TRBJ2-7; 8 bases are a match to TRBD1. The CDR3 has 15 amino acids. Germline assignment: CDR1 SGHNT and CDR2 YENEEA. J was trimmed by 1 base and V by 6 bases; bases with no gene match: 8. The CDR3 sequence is CASSSDREWSYEQYF. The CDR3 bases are TGTGCCAGCAGTTCGGACAGGGAATGGTCCTACGAGCAGTACTTC.

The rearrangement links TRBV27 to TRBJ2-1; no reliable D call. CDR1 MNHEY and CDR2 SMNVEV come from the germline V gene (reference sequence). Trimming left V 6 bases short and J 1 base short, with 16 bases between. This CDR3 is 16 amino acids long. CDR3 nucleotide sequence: TGTGCCAGCAGGGGTGGGGTTACATCGTCCTACAATGAGCAGTTCTTC. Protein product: CASRGGVTSSYNEQFF.

This CDR3 is CASSLRAGQMYARQYF. The CDR3 nucleotides read TGTGCCAGCAGCTTGAGGGCGGGACAGATGTATGCAAGACAGTACTTC. V gene TRBV5-6 combines with J gene TRBJ2-7; TRBD1 might be the D (7 bases). Germline values: CDR1 SGHDT, CDR2 YYEEEE. The CDR3 runs to 16 residues. The V end was cut by 1 base, the J end by 10 bases, with 24 bases between.

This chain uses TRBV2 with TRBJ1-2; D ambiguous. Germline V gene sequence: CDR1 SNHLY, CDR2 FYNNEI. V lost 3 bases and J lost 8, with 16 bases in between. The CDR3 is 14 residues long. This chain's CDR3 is CASSEEGSLGGYTF. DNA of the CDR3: TGTGCCAGCAGTGAGGAGGGAAGTTTGGGAGGCTACACCTTC.

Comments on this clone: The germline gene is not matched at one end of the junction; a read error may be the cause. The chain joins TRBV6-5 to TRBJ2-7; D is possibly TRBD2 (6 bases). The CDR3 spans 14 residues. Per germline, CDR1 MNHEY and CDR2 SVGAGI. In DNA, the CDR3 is TGTGCCAGCAGGGTAGCGGAGCTATCCTACGAGCAGCACTTC. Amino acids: CASRVAELSYEQHF.

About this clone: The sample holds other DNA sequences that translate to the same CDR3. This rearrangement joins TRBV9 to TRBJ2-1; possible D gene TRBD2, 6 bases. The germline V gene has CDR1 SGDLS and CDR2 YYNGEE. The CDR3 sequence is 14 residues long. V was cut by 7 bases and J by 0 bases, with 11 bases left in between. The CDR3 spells CASSVGSSYNEQFF. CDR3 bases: TGTGCCAGCTCTGTCGGGAGCTCCTACAATGAGCAGTTCTTC.

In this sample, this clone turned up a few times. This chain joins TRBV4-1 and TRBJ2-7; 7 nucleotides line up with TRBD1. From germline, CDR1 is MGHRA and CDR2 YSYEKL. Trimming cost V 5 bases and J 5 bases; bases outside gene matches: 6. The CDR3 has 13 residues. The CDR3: CASSSRTGDEQYF. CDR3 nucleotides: TGCGCCAGCAGCTCTCGAACAGGGGACGAGCAGTACTTC.

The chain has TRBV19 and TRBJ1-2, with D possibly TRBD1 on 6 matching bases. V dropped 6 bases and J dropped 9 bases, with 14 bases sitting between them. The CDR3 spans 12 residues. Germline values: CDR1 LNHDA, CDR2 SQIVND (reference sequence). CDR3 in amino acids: CASSFQGISYTF. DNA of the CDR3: TGTGCCAGTAGCTTTCAGGGGATCAGCTACACCTTC.

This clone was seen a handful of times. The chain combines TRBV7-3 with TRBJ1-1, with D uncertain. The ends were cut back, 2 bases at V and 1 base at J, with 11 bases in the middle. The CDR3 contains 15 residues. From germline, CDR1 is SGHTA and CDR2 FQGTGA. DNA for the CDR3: TGTGCCAGCAGCTTAGGAGCGGTGGGGAACACTGAAGCTTTCTTT. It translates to CASSLGAVGNTEAFF. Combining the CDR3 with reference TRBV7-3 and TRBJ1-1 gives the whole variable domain GAGVSQTPSNKVTEKGKYVELRCDPISGHTALYWYRQSLGQGPEFLIYFQGTGAADDSGLPNDRFFAVRPEGSVSTLKIQRTERGDSAVYLCASSLGAVGNTEAFFGQGTRLTVV.

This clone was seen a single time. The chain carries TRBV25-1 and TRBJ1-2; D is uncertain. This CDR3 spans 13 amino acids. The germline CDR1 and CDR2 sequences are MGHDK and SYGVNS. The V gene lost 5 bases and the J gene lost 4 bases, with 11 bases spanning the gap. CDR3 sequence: CASSREQSYGYTF. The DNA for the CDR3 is TGTGCCAGCAGTCGGGAACAATCCTATGGCTACACCTTC.

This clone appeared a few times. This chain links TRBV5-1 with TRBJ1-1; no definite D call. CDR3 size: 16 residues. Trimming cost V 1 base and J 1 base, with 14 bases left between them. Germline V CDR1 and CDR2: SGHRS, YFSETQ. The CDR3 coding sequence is TGCGCCAGCAGCTTGCTTTTTAGCGGAGCGAACACTGAAGCTTTCTTT. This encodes CASSLLFSGANTEAFF.

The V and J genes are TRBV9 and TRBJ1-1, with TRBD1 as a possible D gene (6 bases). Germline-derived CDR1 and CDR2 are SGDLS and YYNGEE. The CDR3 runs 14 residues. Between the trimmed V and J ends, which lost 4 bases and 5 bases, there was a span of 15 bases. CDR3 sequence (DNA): TGTGCCAGCAGCCCCCGAGGGGGGAGGACTGAAGCTTTCTTT. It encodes CASSPRGGRTEAFF. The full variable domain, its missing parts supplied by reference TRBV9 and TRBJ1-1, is DSGVTQTPKHLITATGQRVTLRCSPRSGDLSVYWYQQSLDQGLQFLIQYYNGEERAKGNILERFSAQQFPDLHSELNLSSLELGDSALYFCASSPRGGRTEAFFGQGTRLTVV.

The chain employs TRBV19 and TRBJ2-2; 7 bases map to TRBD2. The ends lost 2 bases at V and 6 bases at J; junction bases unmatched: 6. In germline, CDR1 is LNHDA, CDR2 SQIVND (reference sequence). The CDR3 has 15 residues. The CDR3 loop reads CASSISGVTAGELFF. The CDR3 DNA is TGTGCCAGTAGTATAAGCGGGGTCACGGCCGGGGAGCTGTTTTTT.

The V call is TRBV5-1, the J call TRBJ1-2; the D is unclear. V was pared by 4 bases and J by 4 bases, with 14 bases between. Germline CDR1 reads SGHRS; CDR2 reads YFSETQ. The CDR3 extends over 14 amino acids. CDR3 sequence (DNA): TGCGCCAGCAGCCCGACACTTCCCTTCTATGGCTACACCTTC. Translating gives CASSPTLPFYGYTF.

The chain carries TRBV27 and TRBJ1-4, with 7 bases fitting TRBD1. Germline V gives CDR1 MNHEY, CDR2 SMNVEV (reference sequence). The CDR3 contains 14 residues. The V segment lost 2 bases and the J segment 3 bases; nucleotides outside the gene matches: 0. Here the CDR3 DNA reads TGTGCCAGCAGTTTACAGGGGGCTAATGAAAAACTGTTTTTT. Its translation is CASSLQGANEKLFF.

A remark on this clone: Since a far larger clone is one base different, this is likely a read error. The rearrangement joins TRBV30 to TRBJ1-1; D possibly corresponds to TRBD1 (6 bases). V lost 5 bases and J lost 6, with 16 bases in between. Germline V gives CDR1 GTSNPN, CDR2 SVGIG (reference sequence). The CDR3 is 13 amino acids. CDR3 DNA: TGTGCCTGGTCAGGGGACGGTCTGGCTGAAGCTTTCTTT. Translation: CAWSGDGLAEAFF. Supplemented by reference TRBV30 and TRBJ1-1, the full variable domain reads SQTIHQWPATLVQPVGSPLSLECTVEGTSNPNLYWYRQAAGRGLQLLFYSVGIGQISSEVPQNLSASRPQDRQFILSSKKLLLSDSGFYLCAWSGDGLAEAFFGQGTRLTVV.

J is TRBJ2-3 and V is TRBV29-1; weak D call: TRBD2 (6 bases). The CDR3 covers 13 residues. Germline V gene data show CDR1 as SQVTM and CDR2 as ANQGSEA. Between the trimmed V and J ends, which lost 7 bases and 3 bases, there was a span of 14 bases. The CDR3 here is CSAGTRGTDTQYF. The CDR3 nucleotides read TGCAGCGCCGGGACCCGGGGGACAGATACGCAGTATTTT.

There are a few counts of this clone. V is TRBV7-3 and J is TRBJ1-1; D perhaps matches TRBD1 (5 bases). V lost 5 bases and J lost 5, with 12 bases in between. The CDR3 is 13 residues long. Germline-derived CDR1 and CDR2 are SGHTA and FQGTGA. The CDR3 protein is CASSQGTFTEAFF. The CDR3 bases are TGTGCCAGCAGCCAAGGGACTTTTACTGAAGCTTTCTTT.

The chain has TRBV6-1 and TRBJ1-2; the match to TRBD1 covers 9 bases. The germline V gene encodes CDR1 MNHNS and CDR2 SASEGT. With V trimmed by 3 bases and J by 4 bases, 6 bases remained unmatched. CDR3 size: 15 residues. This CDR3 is CASSEGQGFGYGYTF. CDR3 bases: TGTGCCAGCAGTGAGGGACAGGGTTTTGGCTATGGCTACACCTTC.

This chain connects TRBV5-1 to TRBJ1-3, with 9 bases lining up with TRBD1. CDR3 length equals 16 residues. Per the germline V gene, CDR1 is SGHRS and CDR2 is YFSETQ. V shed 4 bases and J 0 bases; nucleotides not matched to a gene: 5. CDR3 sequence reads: CASSPDRGSSGNTIYF. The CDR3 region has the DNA TGCGCCAGCAGCCCGGACAGGGGAAGCTCTGGAAACACCATATATTTT. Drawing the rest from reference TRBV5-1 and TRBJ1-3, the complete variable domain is KAGVTQTPRYLIKTRGQQVTLSCSPISGHRSVSWYQQTPGQGLQFLFEYFSETQRNKGNFPGRFSGRQFSNSRSEMNVSTLELGDSALYLCASSPDRGSSGNTIYFGEGSWLTVV.

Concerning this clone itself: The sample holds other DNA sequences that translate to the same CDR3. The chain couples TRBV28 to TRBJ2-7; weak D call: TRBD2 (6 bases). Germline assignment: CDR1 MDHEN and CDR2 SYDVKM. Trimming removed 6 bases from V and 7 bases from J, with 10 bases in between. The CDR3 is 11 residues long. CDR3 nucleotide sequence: TGTGCCAGCAGCCTGGAGGGGGAGCAGTACTTC. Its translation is CASSLEGEQYF.

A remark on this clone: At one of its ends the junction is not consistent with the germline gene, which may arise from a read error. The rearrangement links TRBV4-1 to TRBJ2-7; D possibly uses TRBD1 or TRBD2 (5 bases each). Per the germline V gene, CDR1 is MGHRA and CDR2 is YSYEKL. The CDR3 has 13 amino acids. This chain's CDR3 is CASSQDPRDPLTW. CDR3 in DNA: TGCGCCAGCAGCCAAGATCCCCGGGACCCCCTGACTTGG.

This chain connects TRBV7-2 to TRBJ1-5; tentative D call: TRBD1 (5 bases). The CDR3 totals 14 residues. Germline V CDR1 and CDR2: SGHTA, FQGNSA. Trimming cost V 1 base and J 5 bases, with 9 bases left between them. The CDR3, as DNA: TGTGCCAGCAGCTTAGGGAGGGGCTATCAGCCCCAGCATTTT. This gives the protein CASSLGRGYQPQHF.

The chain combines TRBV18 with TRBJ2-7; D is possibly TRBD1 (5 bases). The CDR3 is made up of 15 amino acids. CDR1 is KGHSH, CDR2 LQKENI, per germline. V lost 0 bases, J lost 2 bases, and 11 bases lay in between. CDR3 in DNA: TGTGCCAGCTCACCACCGGGGCTATTAACCTACGAGCAGTACTTC. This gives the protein CASSPPGLLTYEQYF.

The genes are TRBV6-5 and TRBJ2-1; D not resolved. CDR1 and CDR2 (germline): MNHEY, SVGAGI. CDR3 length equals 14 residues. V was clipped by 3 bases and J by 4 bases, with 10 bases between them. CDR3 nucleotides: TGTGCCAGCAGTTATCGGGCAGAGTACAATGAGCAGTTCTTC. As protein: CASSYRAEYNEQFF.